A single sample gave rise to the 32 T cell receptor beta chains below, sequenced in a study of T cells expressing NK-cell markers (dated by TCRdb to 2018 to 2020). Libraries were built with 5' RACE. The instrument was an Illumina HiSeq 2000. TCRdb reprocessed the raw reads; every CDR3 protein sequence is a single record, and DNA is not supplied. This sample's listing comprises 140,000 or so distinct CDR3 sequences. The ten largest make up 10% to 15% of the sample. What was sequenced was blood T cells: a sorted CD56 or NKG2C T cell subset, CD4+ or CD8+ T cells, or bulk PBMC T cells (not recorded which). All receptors derive from a man between 18 and 35 years old in good health. Donor details come from another sample of the same person, matched by shared clones.

The chain carries TRBV15 and TRBJ2-1; there is no DNA to check the TCRdb D call of TRBD1. Germline CDR1 is LNHNV and CDR2 is YYDKDF (reference sequence). The CDR3 is made up of 16 amino acids. CDR3 residues: CATSRDAPTNHNEQFF.

This chain joins TRBV24-1 and TRBJ2-1; the TCRdb call, TRBD1, lacks DNA for checking. Germline V gene data show CDR1 as KGHDR and CDR2 as SFDVKD. This CDR3 contains 16 residues. Here the CDR3 reads CATSEGPRRQHNEQFF.

The V and J genes are TRBV20-1 and TRBJ2-4. The CDR3 spans 14 residues. Germline CDR1 DFQATT, CDR2 SNEGSKA (reference sequence). CDR3 sequence: CSARDRSRVDIQYF.

J is TRBJ2-3 and V is TRBV30; the D call of TRBD2 rests on TCRdb alone, since no DNA is present to check it. The CDR3 runs 15 residues. CDR1 is GTSNPN, CDR2 SVGIG, per germline (reference sequence). CDR3 loop: CAWSAGTSITDTQYF.

The genes are TRBV27 and TRBJ2-2; without DNA, the TCRdb call of TRBD2 cannot be checked. Germline V gene data show CDR1 as MNHEY and CDR2 as SMNVEV (reference sequence). The CDR3 consists of 18 residues. This CDR3 reads CASSPTGALLEHTGELFF.

The genes are TRBV27 and TRBJ2-2; TCRdb indicates TRBD1, and absent DNA this call remains unverified. CDR1 and CDR2 from the germline V gene are MNHEY and SMNVEV (reference sequence). This CDR3 region has 17 residues. The CDR3 spells CASSPMWGPGGTGELFF.

V is TRBV7-9 and J is TRBJ2-5; TCRdb designates TRBD1, a call that cannot be tested without DNA. This CDR3 has 14 residues. Germline V gene data show CDR1 as SEHNR and CDR2 as FQNEAQ (reference sequence). This CDR3 is CASSRDMWQETQYF.

The gene calls are TRBV11-2 and TRBJ2-1; the TCRdb D gene call, TRBD1, has no DNA to confirm it. Germline CDR1 and CDR2: SGHAT and FQNNGV. The CDR3 loop spans 15 amino acids. The CDR3 loop reads CASRYTTGTYNEQFF.

The rearrangement links TRBV25-1 to TRBJ2-3; TCRdb calls TRBD1, which cannot be checked without DNA. The CDR3 is 15 amino acids. Germline CDR1 reads MGHDK; CDR2 reads SYGVNS. The CDR3 loop reads CASSETRGVVDTQYF.

The V gene is TRBV27, the J gene TRBJ2-1; TCRdb's D call, TRBD2, is unchecked because there is no DNA. The CDR3 has 16 residues. Germline loops: CDR1 MNHEY, CDR2 SMNVEV (reference sequence). The CDR3 spells CASSGRTSGKRDEQFF.

This CDR3 reads CSARAPRTASYEQYF. The gene calls are TRBV20-1 and TRBJ2-7; TCRdb's D gene call, TRBD1, goes unchecked for lack of DNA. This CDR3 is built from 15 residues. Germline V gene lookup returns CDR1 DFQATT and CDR2 SNEGSKA (reference sequence).

V and J are TRBV5-1 and TRBJ2-1; no DNA is available, so the TRBD1 call from TCRdb remains unchecked. Germline V gene data show CDR1 as SGHRS and CDR2 as YFSETQ. The CDR3 runs to 15 residues. The CDR3 is CASSLVGGGDNEQFF.

The V gene is TRBV6-4, the J gene TRBJ2-1; the TCRdb call, TRBD2, lacks DNA for checking. Germline lookup yields CDR1 MRHNA and CDR2 SNTAGT. This CDR3 comprises 15 residues. CDR3 sequence: CASSETSGSRNEQFF.

The chain couples TRBV4-2 to TRBJ2-4; TCRdb indicates TRBD2, and absent DNA this call remains unverified. Germline V CDR1 and CDR2: LGHNA, YNFKEQ. CDR3 length: 16 amino acids. CDR3 sequence: CASSPGTSGGLHIQYF.

The chain is built from TRBV6-5 and TRBJ2-5; TCRdb gives TRBD2 as the D gene, but with no DNA this cannot be confirmed. The CDR3 runs to 16 residues. Germline V gives CDR1 MNHEY, CDR2 SVGAGI. CDR3 region: CASSHGSGGMWETQYF.

The chain uses TRBV4-3 and TRBJ1-1; TCRdb picks TRBD1, but there is no DNA to check that call. Germline lookup yields CDR1 LGHNA and CDR2 YSLEER. The CDR3 length is 16 residues. The CDR3 is CASSQDGGAGRTEAFF.

The rearrangement links TRBV19 to TRBJ2-1; TCRdb designates TRBD1, a call that cannot be tested without DNA. The germline CDR1 and CDR2 sequences are LNHDA and SQIVND (reference sequence). The CDR3 sequence is 14 residues long. CDR3 loop: CASHRGGTYNEQFF.

The CDR3 spells CASSEWQDLDGYTF. V is TRBV25-1 and J is TRBJ1-2. From germline, CDR1 is MGHDK and CDR2 SYGVNS. This CDR3 comprises 14 residues.

The chain has TRBV29-1 and TRBJ2-2; TCRdb gives TRBD2 as the D gene, but with no DNA this cannot be confirmed. This CDR3 contains 14 residues. The germline CDR1 and CDR2 sequences are SQVTM and ANQGSEA. The CDR3 loop reads CSVPGTSVSGELFF.

This chain connects TRBV6-1 to TRBJ2-1; TCRdb designates TRBD1, a call that cannot be tested without DNA. The CDR3 consists of 13 residues. Germline V lookup: CDR1 MNHNS, CDR2 SASEGT. The CDR3 here is CASRLTGGGEQFF.

V and J are TRBV7-2 and TRBJ2-1; the TCRdb call, TRBD2, lacks DNA for checking. CDR1 and CDR2 from the germline V gene are SGHTA and FQGNSA. CDR3 length: 15 amino acids. CDR3: CASSPPSDFHNEQFF.

V is TRBV14 and J is TRBJ2-7. The CDR3 length is 13 residues. Germline V gene lookup returns CDR1 SGHDN and CDR2 FVKESK. The CDR3 is CASSQAKSGEQYF. The complete variable domain, with remaining parts taken from reference TRBV14 and TRBJ2-7, reads EAGVTQFPSHSVIEKGQTVTLRCDPISGHDNLYWYRRVMGKEIKFLLHFVKESKQDESGMPNNRFLAERTGGTYSTLKVQPAELEDSGVYFCASSQAKSGEQYFGPGTRLTVT.

The rearrangement links TRBV19 to TRBJ2-6; the TCRdb call, TRBD1, lacks DNA for checking. Germline V gene data show CDR1 as LNHDA and CDR2 as SQIVND (reference sequence). This CDR3 has 16 residues. CDR3 sequence: CASNGANWAGANVLTF.

The chain links TRBV4-3 to TRBJ1-3; TCRdb reports TRBD1, a call that lacks DNA to check it against. The germline gives CDR1 LGHNA, CDR2 YSLEER. CDR3 length equals 16 residues. CDR3 residues: CASSLDRTNSGNTIYF.

CDR3 residues: CASRRHGRGGTSGSLNEQFF. The chain joins TRBV5-1 to TRBJ2-1; as DNA is missing, the TRBD2 call by TCRdb cannot be tested. The length of the CDR3 is 20 residues. CDR1 and CDR2 from the germline V gene are SGHRS and YFSETQ.

The chain uses TRBV5-1 and TRBJ2-7. Germline V gene sequence: CDR1 SGHRS, CDR2 YFSETQ. CDR3 length: 15 amino acids. CDR3: CASSAADRGPYEQYF.

The chain links TRBV6-2 or TRBV6-3 to TRBJ2-1; no DNA is available, so the TRBD2 call from TCRdb remains unchecked. Germline CDR1 and CDR2: MNHEY and SVGEGT. CDR3 length: 15 amino acids. The CDR3 loop reads CASSLGLAEYNEQFF.

CDR3 residues: CASSPTGGVGTGELFF. J is TRBJ2-2 and V is TRBV4-3; TCRdb returns TRBD1, unconfirmable since there is no DNA. The CDR3 sequence is 16 residues long. Per the germline V gene, CDR1 is LGHNA and CDR2 is YSLEER.

The chain recombines TRBV7-9 with TRBJ1-6; TCRdb's D gene call, TRBD1, goes unchecked for lack of DNA. There are 13 residues in the CDR3. Germline lookup yields CDR1 SEHNR and CDR2 FQNEAQ (reference sequence). CDR3 sequence reads: CASSPGASAPLHF.

The V gene is TRBV4-2, the J gene TRBJ1-1; TCRdb's D gene call, TRBD1, goes unchecked for lack of DNA. Germline CDR1 is LGHNA and CDR2 is YNFKEQ. This CDR3 comprises 15 residues. This CDR3 reads CASSQSTGTNTEAFF.

The chain has TRBV9 and TRBJ2-1. The CDR3 is 12 residues long. Germline loops: CDR1 SGDLS, CDR2 YYNGEE. This CDR3 is CASSGSNNEQFF.

This chain links TRBV20-1 with TRBJ2-1; TCRdb indicates TRBD2, and absent DNA this call remains unverified. Germline V gene lookup returns CDR1 DFQATT and CDR2 SNEGSKA (reference sequence). This CDR3 has 16 residues. The CDR3 protein is CSASTVEGRAGNEQFF.